The 11 T cell receptor beta chains given below trace back to one sample, sequenced in a study of blood T cell repertoires in COVID-19. Repertoires were generated with immunoSEQ multiplex PCR, while TCRdb's copy carries only in-frame clones and drops some. The profile shows more than 80,000 clones, roughly 88% of them singletons. Specimen: peripheral blood. These receptors all come from a man aged 50-59 years with active COVID-19.

The V call is TRBV28, the J call TRBJ2-5; D perhaps matches TRBD2 (5 bases). The CDR3 contains 14 residues. V was pared by 2 bases and J by 5 bases, with 12 bases between. Germline CDR1 is MDHEN and CDR2 is SYDVKM. CDR3 DNA: TGTGCCAGCAGTTTAGCGGGCCCCGGGGAGACCCAGTACTTC. It specifies CASSLAGPGETQYF.

This clone was picked up one time. CDR3 coding DNA: TGTGCCAGCAGTTACTCCCGGGACAGTCGTCTTTATGGCTACACCTTC. This translates into CASSYSRDSRLYGYTF. This chain connects TRBV6-2 or TRBV6-3 to TRBJ1-2; TRBD1 matches 7 bases. Germline V gives CDR1 MNHEY, CDR2 SVGEGT. CDR3 length equals 16 residues. V dropped 0 bases and J dropped 5; count of bases not matched to a gene: 9.

The rearrangement uses TRBV19 and TRBJ2-1; D not certain. V was pared by 5 bases and J by 6 bases, with 14 bases between. This CDR3 is built from 14 residues. Germline lookup yields CDR1 LNHDA and CDR2 SQIVND (reference sequence). The DNA of the CDR3 is TGTGCCAGTAGTCCGAACTCGAACGGCAATGAGCAGTTCTTC. It translates to CASSPNSNGNEQFF.

The chain has TRBV18 and TRBJ2-1; TRBD1 matches at 7 bases. The CDR3 covers 17 residues. In germline, CDR1 is KGHSH, CDR2 LQKENI. The J segment lost 4 bases and the V segment lost 5 bases, leaving 14 bases of the junction unmatched. CDR3 in DNA: TGTGCCAGCTCATCCTATGACGGGGACAGATGGTACAATGAGCAGTTCTTC. Translating gives CASSSYDGDRWYNEQFF.

The gene calls are TRBV27 and TRBJ1-5; tentatively, D is TRBD1 (6 bases). CDR1 is MNHEY, CDR2 SMNVEV, per germline (reference sequence). V gave up 4 bases and J gave up 2 bases, with 12 bases separating them. The CDR3 totals 15 residues. The CDR3 bases are TGTGCCAGCAGTTGGGCGGGGGGCGGCAATCAGCCCCAGCATTTT. It is translated as CASSWAGGGNQPQHF.

The V gene is TRBV19, the J gene TRBJ1-1; 7 nucleotides align to TRBD1. The V gene end was trimmed by 6 bases and the J gene end by 6 bases; junction bases not matched to a gene: 10. Germline CDR1 is LNHDA and CDR2 is SQIVND (reference sequence). The CDR3 is made up of 14 amino acids. The CDR3: CASRTRGSNPEAFF. The CDR3 DNA is TGTGCCAGTAGGACCAGGGGGAGTAACCCTGAAGCTTTCTTT.

The J gene is TRBJ2-5, the V gene TRBV10-3; D perhaps matches TRBD1 (5 bases). The CDR3 has 12 amino acids. Trimming left V 6 bases short and J 3 bases short, with 8 bases between. Germline CDR1 ENHRY, CDR2 SYGVKD. The CDR3 here is CAIRGQEETQYF. The CDR3 DNA sequence: TGTGCCATCAGGGGGCAGGAAGAGACCCAGTACTTC.

This chain joins TRBV6-6 and TRBJ2-2; no firm D call. The CDR3 length is 14 residues. Germline values: CDR1 MNHNY, CDR2 SVGAGI (reference sequence). V was cut by 7 bases and J by 1 base, with 10 bases left in between. CDR3 in amino acids: CASTPRGNTGELFF. Here the CDR3 DNA reads TGTGCCAGCACCCCTCGAGGGAACACCGGGGAGCTGTTTTTT.

In DNA, the CDR3 is TGTGCCAGCAGCAGTGGAGATGGAAACACCATATATTTT. Amino acid sequence: CASSSGDGNTIYF. V is TRBV5-5 and J is TRBJ1-3; D uncertain. V dropped 4 bases and J dropped 3 bases, with 8 bases sitting between them. The CDR3 length is 13 residues. CDR1 is SGHKS, CDR2 YYEKEE, per germline (reference sequence). The variable domain in full, completed from reference TRBV5-5 and TRBJ1-3, reads DAGVTQSPTHLIKTRGQQVTLRCSPISGHKSVSWYQQVLGQGPQFIFQYYEKEERGRGNFPDRFSARQFPNYSSELNVNALLLGDSALYLCASSSGDGNTIYFGEGSWLTVV.

The sample holds a few counts of this clone. The chain links TRBV4-2 to TRBJ2-2; 7 positions match TRBD2. CDR1 is LGHNA and CDR2 is YNFKEQ in the germline V gene. The CDR3 covers 18 residues. V shed 0 bases, J shed 1 base, and the junction held 8 bases outside the gene matches. DNA for the CDR3: TGTGCCAGCAGCCAAGAAGCCGGTCTAGCGGTGAACACCGGGGAGCTGTTTTTT. This translates into CASSQEAGLAVNTGELFF.

This sequence joins TRBV30 and TRBJ2-3; maybe TRBD1 (6 bases). The germline V gene encodes CDR1 GTSNPN and CDR2 SVGIG (reference sequence). The CDR3 loop spans 15 amino acids. Trimming took 2 bases from V and 2 from J, leaving 14 bases between them. In DNA, the CDR3 is TGTGCCTGGAGTTTTACAGGGACCGTCACAGATACGCAGTATTTT. Its translation: CAWSFTGTVTDTQYF.